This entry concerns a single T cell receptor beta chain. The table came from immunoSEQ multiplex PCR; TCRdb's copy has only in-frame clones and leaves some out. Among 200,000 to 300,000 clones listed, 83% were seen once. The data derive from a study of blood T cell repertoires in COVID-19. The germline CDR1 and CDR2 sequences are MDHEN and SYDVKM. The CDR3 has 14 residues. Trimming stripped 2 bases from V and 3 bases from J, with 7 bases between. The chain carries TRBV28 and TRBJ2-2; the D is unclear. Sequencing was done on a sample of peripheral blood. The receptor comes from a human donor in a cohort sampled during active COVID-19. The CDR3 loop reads CASSLAQDTGELFF. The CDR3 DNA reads TGTGCCAGCAGTTTAGCTCAGGACACCGGGGAGCTGTTTTTT. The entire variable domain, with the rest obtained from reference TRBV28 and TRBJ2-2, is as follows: DVKVTQSSRYLVKRTGEKVFLECVQDMDHENMFWYRQDPGLGLRLIYFSYDVKMKEKGDIPEGYSVSREKKERFSLILESASTNQTSMYLCASSLAQDTGELFFGEGSRLTVL.